Sequencing of this T cell receptor beta chain was carried out in a study of cytomegalovirus exposure and HLA in healthy donors. The trim removed 8 bases at V and 7 bases at J, leaving 8 bases unmatched. This CDR3 region has 14 residues. Germline V gives CDR1 MNHNY, CDR2 SVGAGI (reference sequence). The PCR ran on 60 Vbeta and 13 Jbeta primers. TCRdb keeps only in-frame clones here, not all; method: immunoSEQ multiplex PCR. In total, the table holds tens of thousands of clones. The rearrangement links TRBV6-6 to TRBJ1-5; 10 bases match TRBD1. The sequence came from a woman in her forties or fifties in good health and CMV-seropositive. The sample taken for sequencing was PBMCs. CDR3 nucleotide sequence: TGTGCCAGCGGGGACAGGGGCTTATGGCAGCCCCAGCATTTT. This translates into CASGDRGLWQPQHF.